A selection of T cell receptor beta chains follows, all from one sample in a study of T cells in Graves' hyperthyroidism and ophthalmopathy. TCRdb itself ran the multiplex PCR reads through MiXCR, one entry per CDR3 protein. The sample shows nearly 600,000 distinct CDR3 sequences, about 15% of them seen only once. Sequenced sample: blood. The source is a woman aged 25 to 45 with Graves' hyperthyroidism that later progressed to Graves' ophthalmopathy. The CDR3 runs from the conserved cysteine through the conserved F or W. The D gene is left open where the match is weak. Size values are once, few and many counts, or a class for expanded clones, and some rows have none.

d_call clone_size j_call v_call cdr3_aa cdr3_nt
- many TRBJ2-1 TRBV6-1 CAIRWEGGNEQFF TGTGCCATCAGGTGGGAGGGGGGCAATGAGCAGTTCTTC
- many TRBJ2-7 TRBV11-2 CASRKGSYEQYF TGTGCCAGCAGGAAAGGGTCCTACGAGCAGTACTTC
- many TRBJ2-7 TRBV15 CATSRGPTYSYEQYF TGTGCCACCAGCAGAGGACCAACCTACTCCTACGAGCAGTACTTC
- many TRBJ1-1 TRBV24-1 CATSDWGNTEAFF TGTGCCACCAGTGATTGGGGGAACACTGAAGCTTTCTTT
TRBD2 few TRBJ2-7 TRBV13 CASSPKRETNYEQYF TGTGCCAGCAGCCCAAAGCGGGAGACTAACTACGAGCAGTACTTC
TRBD2 many TRBJ2-1 TRBV6-2/TRBV6-3 CASYPSGSYNEQFF TGTGCCAGTTACCCTAGCGGGAGTTACAATGAGCAGTTCTTC
- - TRBJ1-5 TRBV4-1 CASSQGSTSNQPQHF TGCGCCAGCAGCCAAGGGTCTACTAGCAATCAGCCCCAGCATTTT
TRBD1 many TRBJ2-1 TRBV7-9 CASSLVTGDYNEQFF TGTGCCAGCAGCTTAGTGACAGGGGACTACAATGAGCAGTTCTTC
- few TRBJ1-3 TRBV14 CASSQTLTTSGNTIYF TGTGCCAGCAGCCAAACCCTGACCACATCTGGAAACACCATATATTTT
- many TRBJ2-1 TRBV19 CASSTRGAREQFF TGTGCCAGTAGTACCCGTGGGGCTCGGGAGCAGTTCTTC
- - TRBJ1-1 TRBV14 CASSPRGNMNTEAFF TGTGCCAGCAGCCCCAGGGGTAACATGAACACTGAAGCTTTCTTT
TRBD1 many TRBJ1-4 TRBV27 CASSPQGGNEKLFF TGTGCCAGCAGTCCACAGGGGGGCAATGAAAAACTGTTTTTT
- - TRBJ1-3 TRBV29-1 CSVETTGNTIYF TGCAGCGTTGAAACCACAGGAAACACCATATATTTT
TRBD2 many TRBJ2-3 TRBV18 CASSPRVAGSTDTQYF TGTGCCAGCTCCCCACGGGTAGCGGGGAGCACAGATACGCAGTATTTT
TRBD2 many TRBJ2-7 TRBV27 CASSSRAGGYEQYF TGTGCCAGCAGTTCTCGAGCGGGAGGCTACGAGCAGTACTTC
- many TRBJ2-7 TRBV25-1 CASSVEWEQYF TGTGCCAGCAGTGTCGAATGGGAGCAGTACTTC
- many TRBJ2-3 TRBV4-2 CASSQVVNTDTQYF TGTGCCAGCAGCCAAGTGGTAAACACAGATACGCAGTATTTT
TRBD1 many TRBJ2-1 TRBV24-1 CATSEQQGTTSYNEQFF TGTGCCACCAGTGAGCAACAGGGGACAACCTCCTACAATGAGCAGTTCTTC
- - TRBJ1-1 TRBV3-1 CASSQELIGNTEAFF TGTGCCAGCAGCCAAGAATTGATCGGAAACACTGAAGCTTTCTTT
- many TRBJ2-3 TRBV6-2/TRBV6-3 CASSSAGQRKNTDTQYF TGTGCCAGCAGCTCCGCGGGCCAGCGGAAAAACACAGATACGCAGTATTTT
- many TRBJ1-1 TRBV20-1 CSARLRGAFF TGCAGTGCTAGACTCCGAGGGGCTTTCTTT
- few TRBJ2-3 TRBV27 CASSFLVGQDTQYF TGTGCCAGCAGTTTTTTGGTAGGACAAGATACGCAGTATTTT
TRBD1 many TRBJ2-4 TRBV19 CATQDRALAKNIQYF TGTGCCACCCAGGACAGGGCCCTAGCCAAAAACATTCAGTACTTC
- - TRBJ2-1 TRBV6-1 CASSRGFGQFF TGTGCCAGCAGTAGGGGTTTTGGGCAGTTCTTC
- many TRBJ1-1 TRBV12-3/TRBV12-4 CASSLILLRVNTEAFF TGTGCCAGCAGTTTAATCCTTCTAAGGGTGAACACTGAAGCTTTCTTT
- many TRBJ2-5 TRBV6-1 CASSEDYSGKETQYF TGTGCCAGCAGTGAGGACTACTCGGGCAAAGAGACCCAGTACTTC
- many TRBJ1-4 TRBV19 CASSPNPPRVEKLFF TGTGCCAGTAGTCCTAACCCTCCCAGGGTTGAAAAACTGTTTTTT
- - TRBJ1-5 TRBV9 CASSVVPDSNQPQHF TGTGCCAGCAGCGTAGTTCCAGATAGCAATCAGCCCCAGCATTTT
- many TRBJ2-3 TRBV2 CASSERYTQYF TGTGCCAGCAGTGAGCGCTATACGCAGTATTTT
TRBD1 many TRBJ2-7 TRBV5-8 CASSRSGTGKEQYF TGTGCCAGCAGCCGGTCCGGGACAGGGAAAGAGCAGTACTTC
- few TRBJ2-6 TRBV11-3 CASSLDSTAQYSGANVLTF TGTGCCAGCAGCTTAGATTCTACGGCTCAGTACTCTGGGGCCAACGTCCTGACTTTC
TRBD2 few TRBJ2-1 TRBV30 CAWTWLAGGPNEQFF TGTGCCTGGACGTGGCTAGCGGGAGGGCCCAATGAGCAGTTCTTC
- - TRBJ2-2 TRBV5-1 CASSLVFRQNTGELFF TGCGCCAGCAGCTTGGTCTTTAGACAAAACACCGGGGAGCTGTTTTTT
TRBD2 many TRBJ2-1 TRBV3-1 CASSQKREGSSYNEQFF TGTGCCAGCAGCCAGAAGCGGGAGGGGTCCTCCTACAATGAGCAGTTCTTC
- - TRBJ2-1 TRBV6-5 CASSYSYLFGNEQFF TGTGCCAGCAGTTACTCGTATTTATTCGGGAATGAGCAGTTCTTC
TRBD1 many TRBJ2-5 TRBV24-1 CATSSTGARETQYF TGTGCCACCAGCTCAACAGGGGCGAGGGAGACCCAGTACTTC
- many TRBJ1-2 TRBV19 CASSIGHGQGAYLNYGYTF TGTGCCAGTAGTATAGGGCATGGGCAGGGAGCCTACCTTAACTATGGCTACACCTTC
- many TRBJ2-7 TRBV20-1 CSAASSGTSLYEQYF TGCAGTGCAGCAAGCTCCGGGACAAGTCTATACGAGCAGTACTTC
- many TRBJ1-2 TRBV28 CASSPLLANGLANYGYTF TGTGCCAGCAGTCCGCTCTTGGCGAACGGGTTAGCTAACTATGGCTACACCTTC
- many TRBJ2-7 TRBV11-2 CASSLGGDNEQYF TGTGCCAGCAGCTTAGGGGGGGACAACGAGCAGTACTTC
- many TRBJ2-7 TRBV11-2 CASSFTYEQYF TGTGCCAGCAGCTTTACCTACGAGCAGTACTTC
TRBD1 many TRBJ1-2 TRBV7-2 CASSLRTGTGLYGYTF TGTGCCAGCAGCTTGCGTACCGGGACAGGCCTCTATGGCTACACCTTC
TRBD1 few TRBJ2-3 TRBV4-3 CASNQPIRGQDTQYF TGCGCCAGCAACCAACCCATCAGGGGGCAGGATACGCAGTATTTT
- many TRBJ2-1 TRBV5-1 CASSFPQGGNYNEQFF TGCGCCAGCAGCTTCCCTCAGGGAGGAAATTACAATGAGCAGTTCTTC
TRBD1 few TRBJ1-4 TRBV9 CASSYTGGSNEKLFF TGTGCCAGCAGCTATACAGGGGGAAGTAATGAAAAACTGTTTTTT